Below, 17 T cell receptor beta chains from the same sample are listed, as sequenced in a study of OX40 agonist ivuxolimab in advanced cancers. Assay used: immunoSEQ multiplex PCR; TCRdb lists only in-frame clones, some missing. The sample has about 76,000 clones, around four fifths seen once; the top ten hold more than 1.5%. The sample in question was CD4+ or CD8+ T cells sorted from blood, obtained in a trial of the OX40 agonist ivuxolimab. These receptors were obtained from an adult with an advanced solid tumor such as melanoma, head and neck, liver or kidney cancer.

This clone was picked up one time. This rearrangement joins TRBV9 to TRBJ1-1; D remains unclear. CDR3 size: 14 residues. Germline assignment: CDR1 SGDLS and CDR2 YYNGEE. V was pared by 3 bases and J by 5 bases, with 14 bases between. In DNA form, the CDR3 reads TGTGCCAGCAGCGGCCAGCTTGTGGTAACTGAAGCTTTCTTT. This encodes CASSGQLVVTEAFF.

CDR3 sequence reads: CASSMSSRGGNEKLFF. Written as DNA, the CDR3 is TGTGCCAGCAGCATGTCCTCCAGGGGTGGAAATGAAAAACTGTTTTTT. The chain combines TRBV2 with TRBJ1-4; the D gene is possibly TRBD1 (6 bases). Germline CDR1 SNHLY, CDR2 FYNNEI. The V end lost 6 bases, the J end lost 5 bases, and 19 bases lay between the germline ends. The CDR3 contains 16 residues.

This chain joins TRBV15 and TRBJ2-2; unclear D gene. With 8 bases removed from V and 7 bases from J, the gap between germline ends came to 14 bases. Germline V gene lookup returns CDR1 LNHNV and CDR2 YYDKDF (reference sequence). The CDR3 contains 13 residues. The CDR3 DNA reads as TGTGCCACCGGAGAAAGATCCTTCGGGGAGCTGTTTTTT. Translated: CATGERSFGELFF.

V gene TRBV5-6 combines with J gene TRBJ2-6, with 11 positions matching TRBD1. Germline CDR1 is SGHDT and CDR2 is YYEEEE. CDR3 size: 17 residues. V shed 4 bases and J 2 bases; nucleotides not matched to a gene: 5. This CDR3 is CASSVDRGLAGANVLTF. CDR3 DNA: TGTGCCAGCAGCGTGGACAGGGGGCTGGCTGGGGCCAACGTCCTGACTTTC.

The V and J genes are TRBV6-6 and TRBJ2-1, with D perhaps TRBD1 (5 bases). The CDR3 is 14 amino acids. CDR1 MNHNY and CDR2 SVGAGI come from the germline V gene (reference sequence). V was trimmed by 4 bases and J by 8 bases, leaving 15 bases between them. CDR3 in amino acids: CASSLGREGDEQFF. The CDR3 DNA follows: TGTGCCAGCAGTTTGGGCAGGGAAGGGGATGAGCAGTTCTTC.

The CDR3 spells CASSSGSDGNQPQHF. In DNA, the CDR3 is TGTGCCAGTAGCTCCGGTAGTGATGGCAATCAGCCCCAGCATTTT. V and J are TRBV19 and TRBJ1-5, with D hard to call. CDR1 is LNHDA and CDR2 is SQIVND in the germline V gene (reference sequence). Trimming stripped 6 bases from V and 2 bases from J, with 14 bases between. The CDR3 is made up of 15 amino acids.

The CDR3 is CASSFHPQRTGELFF. Here the CDR3 DNA reads TGTGCCAGCAGTTTCCACCCACAGCGCACCGGGGAGCTGTTTTTT. The rearrangement uses TRBV27 and TRBJ2-2; D gene ambiguous. The CDR3 spans 15 residues. Looked up from germline, CDR1 is MNHEY and CDR2 is SMNVEV (reference sequence). V was clipped by 3 bases and J by 4 bases, with 12 bases between them.

V usage is TRBV10-3 and J usage is TRBJ1-1; possible D gene TRBD1, 6 bases. Germline CDR1 reads ENHRY; CDR2 reads SYGVKD. The V and J ends lost 2 bases and 0 bases respectively, with 7 bases between them. This CDR3 spans 14 amino acids. The CDR3 DNA reads TGTGCCATCAGTGAGGGACAGATGAACACTGAAGCTTTCTTT. Translating it yields CAISEGQMNTEAFF.

The CDR3 region has the DNA TGTGCCAGCAGTTATTCTATCACCGAGGCCCAGTACTTC. The encoded protein is CASSYSITEAQYF. The chain employs TRBV6-6 and TRBJ2-5; D not resolved. CDR1 MNHNY and CDR2 SVGAGI come from the germline V gene (reference sequence). This CDR3 contains 13 residues. V lost 3 bases and J lost 9, with 14 bases in between.

This chain links TRBV28 with TRBJ2-5, with 10 positions matching TRBD2. Germline V gene sequence: CDR1 MDHEN, CDR2 SYDVKM. Unmatched junction bases numbered 7, after V lost 7 bases and J lost 5 bases. The CDR3 is 14 amino acids. The DNA for the CDR3 is TGTGCCAGCACTCTAGCGGGGGCGTGGGAGACCCAGTACTTC. Protein product: CASTLAGAWETQYF.

This clone was seen only once. Other DNA sequences within the sample encode an identical CDR3. The rearrangement links TRBV7-2 to TRBJ1-6, with D unclear. With 0 bases removed from V and 6 bases from J, the gap between germline ends came to 9 bases. Germline V gene lookup returns CDR1 SGHTA and CDR2 FQGNSA. The CDR3 extends over 15 amino acids. CDR3 bases: TGTGCCAGCAGCTTAGCAGGACCGCCTAATTCACCCCTCCACTTT. Protein product: CASSLAGPPNSPLHF.

This clone was recorded once. The chain uses TRBV30 and TRBJ2-7, with no clear D. V gave up 5 bases and J gave up 7 bases, with 18 bases separating them. Germline V gives CDR1 GTSNPN, CDR2 SVGIG (reference sequence). The CDR3 is 13 amino acids. CDR3 region: CAWGKDLLGEQYF. DNA for the CDR3: TGTGCCTGGGGAAAGGACCTACTCGGGGAGCAGTACTTC.

Only one count was recorded for this clone. This sequence joins TRBV4-3 and TRBJ2-1, with D tentatively TRBD2 (5 bases). CDR3 size: 17 residues. Trimming removed 0 bases from V and 4 bases from J, with 16 bases in between. Germline-derived CDR1 and CDR2 are LGHNA and YSLEER. This CDR3 reads CASSQDPSASPYNEQFF. In nucleotides, the CDR3 is TGCGCCAGCAGCCAAGATCCCTCGGCTAGCCCTTACAATGAGCAGTTCTTC.

The chain employs TRBV27 and TRBJ1-5, with D possibly matching TRBD1 (6 bases). The CDR3 spans 13 residues. Germline values: CDR1 MNHEY, CDR2 SMNVEV (reference sequence). Trimming left V 6 bases short and J 6 bases short, with 12 bases between. The DNA for the CDR3 is TGTGCCAGCAGACAGGGTGGGGGTCAGCCCCAGCATTTT. It translates to CASRQGGGQPQHF.

This chain joins TRBV6-1 and TRBJ2-2; D ambiguous. The CDR3 has 15 amino acids. Per the germline V gene, CDR1 is MNHNS and CDR2 is SASEGT. Trimming took 1 base from V and 10 from J, leaving 16 bases between them. DNA of the CDR3: TGTGCCAGCAGTGAAGGTCGCATGGGTACCCAGGAGCTGTTTTTT. Protein sequence: CASSEGRMGTQELFF.

J is TRBJ2-7 and V is TRBV6-1; 7 bases align to TRBD2. V dropped 4 bases and J dropped 2; count of bases not matched to a gene: 5. CDR3 length equals 14 residues. Germline V CDR1 and CDR2: MNHNS, SASEGT. CDR3: CASSVAAGTYEQYF. Written as DNA, the CDR3 is TGTGCCAGCAGTGTAGCAGCGGGAACCTACGAGCAGTACTTC.

CDR3 DNA sequence: TGCGCCAGCAGCCAAATAGACAGGCCCGGCTACACCTTC. Translated, it gives CASSQIDRPGYTF. The chain carries TRBV4-3 and TRBJ1-2; possible D gene TRBD1, 6 bases. CDR3 size: 13 residues. Germline assignment: CDR1 LGHNA and CDR2 YSLEER. Trimming took off 2 bases at V and 8 bases at J, with 12 bases between the two ends.